Shown below are 22 T cell receptor beta chains from a single sample sequenced in a study of neoadjuvant anti-PD-1 for oral cavity cancer. Noted time point: after neoadjuvant nivolumab, at surgical resection. The assay was immunoSEQ multiplex PCR, and TCRdb's table has in-frame clones only and misses some. This table holds some 70,000 clones, approximately 81% found once. The material sequenced was PBMCs, taken after nivolumab (anti-PD-1) treatment. These receptors came from a person aged 40 to 85 with oral cavity squamous cell carcinoma.

The rearrangement links TRBV10-3 to TRBJ2-1, with D perhaps given as TRBD1 or TRBD2 (5 bases each). V was clipped by 0 bases and J by 8 bases, with 14 bases between them. Germline V lookup: CDR1 ENHRY, CDR2 SYGVKD. The CDR3 runs 15 residues. The CDR3 sequence: CAISESEGPFDEQFF. The CDR3 bases are TGTGCCATCAGTGAGTCTGAGGGACCTTTTGATGAGCAGTTCTTC.

The rearrangement joins TRBV9 to TRBJ1-1; the D is unclear. The CDR3 totals 14 residues. Germline V gives CDR1 SGDLS, CDR2 YYNGEE. V dropped 2 bases and J dropped 4 bases, with 12 bases sitting between them. CDR3 protein: CASSVGPGVTEAFF. For the CDR3, the DNA is TGTGCCAGCAGCGTCGGTCCGGGAGTCACTGAAGCTTTCTTT.

This clone was seen just once. CDR3 sequence reads: CASSASGTNDNYGYTF. For the CDR3, the DNA is TGTGCCAGCAGCGCCTCCGGGACGAATGATAACTATGGCTACACCTTC. The chain uses TRBV9 and TRBJ1-2; perhaps TRBD1 as D (5 bases). V gave up 3 bases and J gave up 1 base, with 16 bases separating them. Germline V gives CDR1 SGDLS, CDR2 YYNGEE. The CDR3 runs to 16 residues.

The chain is built from TRBV27 and TRBJ2-5; weak D call: TRBD1 (6 bases). V was cut by 5 bases and J by 5 bases, with 15 bases left in between. The CDR3 has 14 residues. Germline CDR1 reads MNHEY; CDR2 reads SMNVEV (reference sequence). The CDR3 reads CASSPVGARETQYF. The CDR3 coding sequence is TGTGCCAGCAGTCCGGTGGGGGCCAGGGAGACCCAGTACTTC.

This clone appeared once. J is TRBJ2-6 and V is TRBV19; tentatively, D is TRBD1 (6 bases). Germline lookup yields CDR1 LNHDA and CDR2 SQIVND (reference sequence). The CDR3 consists of 17 residues. V lost 3 bases, J lost 2 bases, and 14 bases lay in between. The DNA for the CDR3 is TGTGCCAGTAGTATGGGCAGGGGAACAACTGGGGCCAACGTCCTGACTTTC. It yields the protein CASSMGRGTTGANVLTF.

The rearrangement links TRBV2 to TRBJ2-5; perhaps TRBD1 as D (5 bases). This CDR3 spans 14 amino acids. The germline V gene has CDR1 SNHLY and CDR2 FYNNEI. V dropped 1 base and J dropped 9 bases, with 15 bases sitting between them. CDR3 region: CASSEDGARVAQYF. The CDR3 bases are TGTGCCAGCAGTGAAGATGGGGCCCGGGTGGCCCAGTACTTC.

This chain links TRBV6-1 with TRBJ2-7; D is uncertain. CDR1 and CDR2 (germline): MNHNS, SASEGT. Trimming shortened V by 3 bases and J by 0 bases, and 0 bases separated the two germline ends. The CDR3 contains 11 residues. As DNA, the CDR3 is TGTGCCAGCAGTGACTCCTACGAGCAGTACTTC. Translated: CASSDSYEQYF.

This clone was detected only a few times. The chain has TRBV6-5 and TRBJ1-3, with a tentative D call TRBD1 (6 bases). The V gene lost 6 bases and the J gene lost 2 bases, with 8 bases spanning the gap. The CDR3 is 13 amino acids. Germline V gene lookup returns CDR1 MNHEY and CDR2 SVGAGI. Here the CDR3 reads CASSQGPGNTIYF. CDR3 coding DNA: TGTGCCAGCAGCCAGGGGCCTGGAAACACCATATATTTT.

The chain employs TRBV6-1 and TRBJ1-2; D uncertain. Trimming removed 0 bases from V and 6 bases from J, with 11 bases in between. CDR3 length: 14 residues. Germline V gene lookup returns CDR1 MNHNS and CDR2 SASEGT. The CDR3 nucleotides are TGTGCCAGCAGTGAAGCGCCGACGGGGAATGGCTACACCTTC. The encoded protein is CASSEAPTGNGYTF.

The chain carries TRBV2 and TRBJ2-7, with D possibly called TRBD1 or TRBD2 (6 bases each). The CDR3 is 14 residues long. V was trimmed by 6 bases and J by 3 bases, leaving 15 bases between them. Germline values: CDR1 SNHLY, CDR2 FYNNEI. CDR3: CASSQEGDRYEQYF. The CDR3 coding sequence is TGTGCCAGCAGCCAGGAGGGGGATCGCTACGAGCAGTACTTC. Together with reference TRBV2 and TRBJ2-7, the CDR3 gives the full variable domain: EPEVTQTPSHQVTQMGQEVILRCVPISNHLYFYWYRQILGQKVEFLVSFYNNEISEKSEIFDDQFSVERPDGSNFTLKIRSTKLEDSAMYFCASSQEGDRYEQYFGPGTRLTVT.

Only one count was recorded for this clone. The V gene is TRBV7-2, the J gene TRBJ1-3; D ambiguous. Germline V gene lookup returns CDR1 SGHTA and CDR2 FQGNSA. V was trimmed by 2 bases and J by 4 bases, leaving 6 bases between them. The CDR3 loop spans 13 amino acids. The CDR3 reads CASSLNLGNTIYF. The CDR3 DNA reads as TGTGCCAGCAGCTTAAATTTGGGAAACACCATATATTTT.

The rearrangement links TRBV11-2 to TRBJ2-3, with TRBD1 identical over 7 bases. CDR3 length equals 15 residues. Germline values: CDR1 SGHAT, CDR2 FQNNGV. Trimming at V came to 1 base and at J to 4 bases, leaving 5 bases not matched to a gene. The CDR3, as DNA: TGTGCCAGCAGCTTAGTCGACAGGGCTCCAGATACGCAGTATTTT. Its protein product is CASSLVDRAPDTQYF.

The chain employs TRBV6-6 and TRBJ2-7; TRBD2 agrees at 10 bases. This CDR3 has 15 amino acids. The V and J ends lost 6 bases and 0 bases, in that order; junction bases with no gene match: 5. CDR1 and CDR2 (germline): MNHNY, SVGAGI (reference sequence). CDR3 bases: TGTGCCAGCAGCAGTAGCGGGGGGAGCTCCTACGAGCAGTACTTC. It codes for CASSSSGGSSYEQYF.

The V call is TRBV11-2, the J call TRBJ2-1, with D perhaps TRBD2 (5 bases). The CDR3 consists of 15 residues. With 0 bases removed from V and 4 bases from J, the gap between germline ends came to 10 bases. The V gene's germline CDR1 is SGHAT and CDR2 FQNNGV. The CDR3 bases are TGTGCCAGCAGCTTAGAAAGCGGATATTACAATGAGCAGTTCTTC. Translated, it gives CASSLESGYYNEQFF.

V and J are TRBV5-4 and TRBJ1-1, with D tentatively TRBD1 (5 bases). V was pared by 4 bases and J by 0 bases, with 10 bases between. The CDR3 is made up of 14 amino acids. CDR1 is SGHNT, CDR2 YYREEE, per germline (reference sequence). The CDR3 DNA sequence: TGTGCCAGCAGCCCCGGGACGGTGAACACTGAAGCTTTCTTT. This codes for CASSPGTVNTEAFF.

The chain combines TRBV6-5 with TRBJ2-7; D is uncertain. Germline-derived CDR1 and CDR2 are MNHEY and SVGAGI. There are 14 residues in the CDR3. The V gene lost 0 bases and the J gene lost 2 bases, with 8 bases spanning the gap. The CDR3 DNA reads TGTGCCAGCAGTTACTCAACCGGTCCCTACGAGCAGTACTTC. It translates to CASSYSTGPYEQYF.

This sequence joins TRBV6-5 and TRBJ2-5, with TRBD1 matching 8 bases. The CDR3 covers 14 residues. The germline gives CDR1 MNHEY, CDR2 SVGAGI. With V trimmed by 2 bases and J by 7 bases, 6 bases remained unmatched. The DNA for the CDR3 is TGTGCCAGCAGTTACCTTGGACAGGGAGGGACCCAGTACTTC. Translating gives CASSYLGQGGTQYF.

This clone counts as medium-sized (0.01 to 0.1%). This chain connects TRBV15 to TRBJ1-2; D ambiguous. This CDR3 has 13 amino acids. Germline loops: CDR1 LNHNV, CDR2 YYDKDF (reference sequence). Deletions cut 3 bases from V and 4 bases from J, with 9 bases between. The CDR3 nucleotides are TGTGCCACCAGCAGCACCGGGGTCTATGGCTACACCTTC. Its protein is CATSSTGVYGYTF. The full variable domain, in which reference TRBV15 and TRBJ1-2 provide the parts outside the CDR3, is DAMVIQNPRYQVTQFGKPVTLSCSQTLNHNVMYWYQQKSSQAPKLLFHYYDKDFNNEADTPDNFQSRRPNTSFCFLDIRSPGLGDTAMYLCATSSTGVYGYTFGSGTRLTVV.

The chain employs TRBV9 and TRBJ1-1; 7 bases match TRBD1. The V segment lost 3 bases and the J segment 5 bases; nucleotides outside the gene matches: 4. Per germline, CDR1 SGDLS and CDR2 YYNGEE. This CDR3 is built from 13 residues. CDR3 loop: CASSETGTTEAFF. In nucleotides, the CDR3 is TGTGCCAGCAGCGAGACAGGGACGACTGAAGCTTTCTTT. Using reference TRBV9 and TRBJ1-1 for the parts outside the CDR3, the full variable domain is DSGVTQTPKHLITATGQRVTLRCSPRSGDLSVYWYQQSLDQGLQFLIQYYNGEERAKGNILERFSAQQFPDLHSELNLSSLELGDSALYFCASSETGTTEAFFGQGTRLTVV.

The chain recombines TRBV5-6 with TRBJ1-1; a possible D gene is TRBD1 (5 bases). Germline V lookup: CDR1 SGHDT, CDR2 YYEEEE. CDR3 length: 17 amino acids. The germline V and J ends were trimmed by 0 bases and 4 bases, with 19 bases remaining between them. CDR3 in DNA: TGTGCCAGCAGCTTGGATTGGGGGAAGGGGCGGGGCACTGAAGCTTTCTTT. Encoded protein: CASSLDWGKGRGTEAFF.

The chain joins TRBV7-2 to TRBJ1-1; 9 bases align to TRBD1. The V and J ends lost 6 bases and 4 bases, in that order; junction bases with no gene match: 6. CDR3 length: 14 amino acids. The germline gives CDR1 SGHTA, CDR2 FQGNSA. This CDR3 reads CASSLGQGPTEAFF. The CDR3 DNA follows: TGTGCCAGCAGTTTGGGACAGGGCCCCACTGAAGCTTTCTTT.

This CDR3 reads CASSIVGSLAFQPQHF. Written as DNA, the CDR3 is TGTGCCAGTAGTATAGTGGGGAGTTTAGCCTTTCAGCCCCAGCATTTT. V gene TRBV19 combines with J gene TRBJ1-5; D is unresolved. The CDR3 is 16 residues long. CDR1 and CDR2 from the germline V gene are LNHDA and SQIVND (reference sequence). V lost 1 base and J lost 6, with 16 bases in between.